The 12 T cell receptor beta chains below were found in one sample sequenced in a study of T cell clonotyping in hematopoietic cell transplantation. Time point noted: recipient sample about 28 days before transplant, after cytoreduction. Clones were sequenced by immunoSEQ multiplex PCR, and TCRdb holds only the in-frame ones, with some missing. The sample includes some 49,000 clones, just over 85% of them seen just once. Here the sequenced sample was peripheral blood mononuclear cells, taken before stem cell transplant. The receptor set was obtained from a man in his 60s with biphenotypic leukemia. Some clones in this sample may be carry-over from other donors' samples.

The chain recombines TRBV11-2 with TRBJ2-7, with a weak D call TRBD2 (5 bases). The ends were cut back, 7 bases at V and 0 bases at J, with 16 bases in the middle. Germline-derived CDR1 and CDR2 are SGHAT and FQNNGV. The CDR3 has 15 amino acids. CDR3 coding DNA: TGTGCCAGCATGAGGTCGGGGTCGGCCTCCTACGAGCAGTACTTC. It translates to CASMRSGSASYEQYF. Full variable domain (remainder filled in from reference TRBV11-2 and TRBJ2-7): EAGVAQSPRYKIIEKRQSVAFWCNPISGHATLYWYQQILGQGPKLLIQFQNNGVVDDSQLPKDRFSAERLKGVDSTLKIQPAKLEDSAVYLCASMRSGSASYEQYFGPGTRLTVT.

This sequence joins TRBV30 and TRBJ2-2, with TRBD1 identical over 7 bases. CDR1 is GTSNPN and CDR2 is SVGIG in the germline V gene (reference sequence). The CDR3 has 15 residues. With 2 bases clipped from V and 0 bases from J, the junction kept 3 bases outside the gene matches. In DNA, the CDR3 is TGTGCCTGGAGTCAGGGGGTCGCGAACACCGGGGAGCTGTTTTTT. Its translation is CAWSQGVANTGELFF.

The table lists this clone with a count of one. The chain recombines TRBV30 with TRBJ1-2, with no clear D. Germline assignment: CDR1 GTSNPN and CDR2 SVGIG (reference sequence). The CDR3 has 14 residues. Trimming took off 4 bases at V and 4 bases at J, with 16 bases between the two ends. The CDR3 region has the DNA TGTGCCTGGATCGTCGCTAACCCGGTCTATGGCTACACCTTC. This gives the protein CAWIVANPVYGYTF.

The gene calls are TRBV11-3 and TRBJ2-1; a possible D gene is TRBD2 (6 bases). CDR1 and CDR2 from the germline V gene are SGHNT and YENEEA. CDR3 length equals 14 residues. Trimming pared 0 bases from V and 8 bases from J, leaving 11 bases between. Here the CDR3 reads CASSLELTSDEQFF. The CDR3 DNA sequence: TGTGCCAGCAGCTTAGAGTTGACTAGTGATGAGCAGTTCTTC.

The rearrangement joins TRBV10-3 to TRBJ2-5; TRBD2 agrees at 9 bases. J gave up 5 bases and V 10 bases, and 5 bases lay outside the gene matches. This CDR3 is built from 12 residues. Looked up from germline, CDR1 is ENHRY and CDR2 is SYGVKD. The CDR3 sequence is CASGTSFETQYF. The CDR3 DNA reads TGTGCCAGCGGGACTAGCTTTGAGACCCAGTACTTC.

This chain uses TRBV4-2 with TRBJ2-3; D is ambiguous. Trimming took off 4 bases at V and 0 bases at J, with 11 bases between the two ends. Germline V gene data show CDR1 as LGHNA and CDR2 as YNFKEQ. The CDR3 is 15 amino acids. Here the CDR3 reads CASSPSFPSTDTQYF. CDR3 sequence (DNA): TGTGCCAGCAGCCCCTCTTTCCCAAGCACAGATACGCAGTATTTT.

This clone was detected a few times. V gene TRBV4-2 combines with J gene TRBJ1-2, with 9 nucleotides matching TRBD1. V lost 1 base and J lost 6; bases outside the gene matches: 6. Germline assignment: CDR1 LGHNA and CDR2 YNFKEQ. This CDR3 is built from 15 residues. Here the CDR3 reads CASSQATGGLNGYTF. For the CDR3, the DNA is TGTGCCAGCAGCCAAGCTACAGGGGGCTTGAATGGCTACACCTTC.

The genes are TRBV6-5 and TRBJ2-7; D possibly uses TRBD1 or TRBD2 (5 bases each). The CDR3 extends over 14 amino acids. Germline CDR1 reads MNHEY; CDR2 reads SVGAGI. V lost 2 bases, J lost 2 bases, and 10 bases lay in between. The DNA of the CDR3 is TGTGCCAGCAGTTACGGGGGTCGCACCTACGAGCAGTACTTC. It specifies CASSYGGRTYEQYF.

The chain links TRBV30 to TRBJ2-7; D possibly uses TRBD1 or TRBD2 (5 bases each). Germline V gene lookup returns CDR1 GTSNPN and CDR2 SVGIG (reference sequence). V lost 4 bases, J lost 3 bases, and 19 bases lay in between. CDR3 length: 15 amino acids. The CDR3 is CAWNEPGTTNYEQYF. CDR3 DNA sequence: TGTGCCTGGAACGAACCCGGGACGACCAACTACGAGCAGTACTTC.

The rearrangement joins TRBV6-6 to TRBJ2-6; a possible D gene is TRBD1 (6 bases). Germline CDR1 MNHNY, CDR2 SVGAGI (reference sequence). The CDR3 contains 14 residues. V lost 6 bases and J lost 2, with 8 bases in between. In DNA form, the CDR3 reads TGTGCCAGCAGCAGGGGAACTGGGGCCAACGTCCTGACTTTC. Translating it yields CASSRGTGANVLTF.

The V call is TRBV4-1, the J call TRBJ1-1; a possible D gene is TRBD1 (5 bases). The CDR3 runs 17 residues. V was shortened by 0 bases and J by 5 bases, with 19 bases between the two germline ends. The germline V gene encodes CDR1 MGHRA and CDR2 YSYEKL. CDR3 amino acids: CASSQDFWDPLRTEAFF. CDR3 nucleotides: TGCGCCAGCAGCCAAGATTTCTGGGACCCCCTTCGGACTGAAGCTTTCTTT.

V and J are TRBV5-1 and TRBJ2-7, with no clear D. The CDR3 contains 14 residues. The germline CDR1 and CDR2 sequences are SGHRS and YFSETQ. V shed 2 bases and J shed 2 bases, with 11 bases lying between them. The CDR3 DNA reads as TGCGCCAGCAGCTTAGGCTCCTTGGCCTACGAGCAGTACTTC. Translating gives CASSLGSLAYEQYF.